Presented here are 8 T cell receptor beta chains from one specimen sequenced in a study of T cells expressing NK-cell markers. Following a re-call of the 5' RACE reads, TCRdb has one entry per CDR3 protein and lacks DNA. In all, the sample yields about 430,000 distinct CDR3 sequences. Sequencing used blood T cells: a sorted CD56 or NKG2C T cell subset, CD4+ or CD8+ T cells, or bulk PBMC T cells (not recorded which). The origin of the receptors is a woman aged 45-65 years in good health.

The chain carries TRBV6-6 and TRBJ2-3. Looked up from germline, CDR1 is MNHNY and CDR2 is SVGAGI (reference sequence). CDR3 length: 15 residues. The CDR3 here is CASSYYGSSTDTQYF.

The rearrangement links TRBV27 to TRBJ1-2; TCRdb lists TRBD1, though no DNA is available to test this call. Per germline, CDR1 MNHEY and CDR2 SMNVEV (reference sequence). The length of the CDR3 is 13 residues. The CDR3 sequence is CASSLSWPGGYTF.

The genes are TRBV9 and TRBJ2-2; TCRdb selects TRBD1, and the lack of DNA leaves this call unchecked. This CDR3 spans 11 amino acids. Germline V gene sequence: CDR1 SGDLS, CDR2 YYNGEE. CDR3 sequence: CASSRGQELFF.

This sequence joins TRBV2 and TRBJ2-3; the TCRdb call, TRBD2, lacks DNA for checking. The CDR3 length is 15 residues. Germline CDR1 reads SNHLY; CDR2 reads FYNNEI. This CDR3 reads CASRPASGGADTQYF.

The chain has TRBV9 and TRBJ2-1. Germline CDR1 reads SGDLS; CDR2 reads YYNGEE. The CDR3 runs 13 residues. CDR3 in amino acids: CASSVAVHNEQFF.

The CDR3 here is CAWSVIGGFYNEQFF. V is TRBV30 and J is TRBJ2-1; TCRdb designates TRBD2, a call that cannot be tested without DNA. Germline assignment: CDR1 GTSNPN and CDR2 SVGIG (reference sequence). The length of the CDR3 is 15 residues.

The rearrangement uses TRBV28 and TRBJ2-3; TCRdb names TRBD2, which stays unverified in the absence of DNA. Germline CDR1 is MDHEN and CDR2 is SYDVKM. CDR3 length: 13 residues. CDR3 residues: CASSPPGRDTQYF.

This chain links TRBV28 with TRBJ2-3; TCRdb's D call of TRBD2 is untestable without DNA. CDR3 length: 17 residues. Germline V lookup: CDR1 MDHEN, CDR2 SYDVKM. Here the CDR3 reads CASREASGRVSTDTQYF.